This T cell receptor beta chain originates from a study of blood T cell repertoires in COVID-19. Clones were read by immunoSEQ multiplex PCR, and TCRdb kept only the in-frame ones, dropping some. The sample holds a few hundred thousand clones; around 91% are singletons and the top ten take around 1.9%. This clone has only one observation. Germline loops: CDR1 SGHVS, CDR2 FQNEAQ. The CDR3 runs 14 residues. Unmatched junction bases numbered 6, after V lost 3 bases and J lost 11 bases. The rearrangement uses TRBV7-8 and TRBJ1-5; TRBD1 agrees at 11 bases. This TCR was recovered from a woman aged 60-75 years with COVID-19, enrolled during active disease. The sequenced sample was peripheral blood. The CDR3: CASSLDRGQESQHF. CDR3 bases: TGTGCCAGCAGCTTGGACAGGGGGCAGGAGTCCCAGCATTTT.